This T cell receptor beta chain came from a study of blood T cell repertoires in COVID-19. Those who participated ranged in age from about 18 to 89 years and resided in about two dozen US areas. Participants had their cohort set by participant-reported clinical history. This CDR3 has 15 amino acids. The ends were cut back, 5 bases at V and 6 bases at J, with 19 bases in the middle. CDR1 SGHTA and CDR2 FQGNSA come from the germline V gene. Authors' analysis steps: Amplification with reference gene primers provided the estimates of nucleated cell counts. Clones were sequenced by immunoSEQ multiplex PCR, and TCRdb holds only the in-frame ones, with some missing. The V and J calls and the clone size are those of that table, but D and trimming were determined from the DNA. The sample lists fewer than 400,000 clones; approximately 88% were seen once.

Sample: PBMCs or T cells enriched from blood (not recorded which). This chain connects TRBV7-2 to TRBJ1-1; D is ambiguous. The receptor was derived from a man in his fifties or sixties who had recovered from COVID-19. The CDR3, as DNA: TGTGCCAGCAGCCTGGTTCGTCAGGAATTGGCTGAAGCTTTCTTT. It is translated as CASSLVRQELAEAFF.